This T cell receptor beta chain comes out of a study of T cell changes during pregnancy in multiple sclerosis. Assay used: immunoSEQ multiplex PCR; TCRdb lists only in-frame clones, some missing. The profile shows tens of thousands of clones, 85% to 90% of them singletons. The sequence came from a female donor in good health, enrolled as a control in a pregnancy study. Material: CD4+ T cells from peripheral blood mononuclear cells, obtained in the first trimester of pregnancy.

CDR3: CASRGGILENSPLHF. CDR3 DNA: TGTGCCAGTAGGGGGGGGATCCTCGAGAATTCACCCCTCCACTTT. The chain couples TRBV19 to TRBJ1-6, with a weak D call TRBD1 (5 bases). The germline CDR1 and CDR2 sequences are LNHDA and SQIVND (reference sequence). Trimming left V 6 bases short and J 7 bases short, with 16 bases between. The CDR3 consists of 15 residues.